There are a few counts of the clone carrying this T cell receptor beta chain. Its antigen is unknown. These data are taken from a study of response to subunit inactivated influenza vaccine. Whole-study results and caveats: T cells newly recruited by each seasonal influenza vaccination are few, the authors suggested.

CDR1 is DFQATT, CDR2 SNEGSKA, per germline (reference sequence). The V and J ends lost 1 base and 2 bases, in that order; junction bases with no gene match: 8. This CDR3 is 16 amino acids long. TCRdb itself ran the RT-PCR reads through MiXCR, one entry per CDR3 protein. This repertoire shows hundreds of thousands of distinct CDR3 sequences, 14% found once; its top ten account for less than 9%. Sequenced here: PBMCs from blood, sampled around two weeks before vaccination. The genes are TRBV20-1 and TRBJ2-5, with 9 bases identical to TRBD2. The clonotype comes from a man aged 50-59 years who received an inactivated influenza vaccine. CDR3 sequence (DNA): TGCAGTGCTAGAGTGGGTAGCGGGGGAGGACAAGAGACCCAGTACTTC. It specifies CSARVGSGGGQETQYF.